Listed below are T cell receptor beta chains from one sample, sequenced in a study of blood T cells in healthy people across ages. MiXCR, applied by TCRdb to the 5' RACE reads, yields one record per CDR3 protein. This table holds 1.5 million to 2 million distinct CDR3 sequences, about 30% found once. The material sequenced was blood. These receptors were obtained from a woman aged 25 to 39 in good health. Each CDR3 is given with its conserved first and last residue.

j_call v_call cdr3_aa
TRBJ2-1 TRBV27 CASRGGGNSGYNEQFF
TRBJ2-7 TRBV2 CASGDRASYEQYF
TRBJ2-7 TRBV29-1 CSAGTRGVSYEQYF
TRBJ2-7 TRBV4-3 CASSQDLRQGVRNEQYF
TRBJ1-5 TRBV4-1 CASSPEDRRNQPQHF
TRBJ1-6 TRBV5-1 CASSPYSGQGTSPLHF
TRBJ1-2 TRBV7-9 CASSFGLTGTTYGYTF
TRBJ2-1 TRBV4-3 CTSSQVGGNEQFF
TRBJ2-7 TRBV5-1 CASALTPREVSGYEQYF
TRBJ2-3 TRBV4-3 CASSHAGADTQYF
TRBJ2-7 TRBV30 CAWSIGGYEQYF
TRBJ1-2 TRBV12-3/TRBV12-4 CASSVWGGGTYGYTF
TRBJ2-2 TRBV10-2 CASSELASGELFF
- TRBV21-1 CASSNSAAFTYEQYF
- TRBV20-1 CSARESGTGGEQYF
TRBJ2-7 TRBV19 CASGQGSPYEQYF
TRBJ2-1 TRBV11-2 CASLMTGRRHEQFF
TRBJ2-6 TRBV3-1 CASSQTVTGANVLTF
TRBJ2-7 TRBV12-3/TRBV12-4 CASSLGTGVQEQYF
TRBJ2-1 TRBV6-5 CASSYSTQGRNEQFF
TRBJ2-1 TRBV9 CASAGSANSYNEQFF
TRBJ2-3 TRBV2 CASSEYTSTDTQYF
TRBJ1-2 TRBV10-2 CASSELGQGFRATF